Listed below are T cell receptor beta chains from one sample, sequenced in a study of blood T cells in healthy people across ages. TCRdb reprocessed the 5' RACE reads via MiXCR and lists one record per CDR3 protein. This sample has about 1,400,000 distinct CDR3 sequences, with roughly 60% found just once. Sequenced: blood. These receptors were taken from a young man in good health. Both conserved end residues are part of each CDR3. The D gene is left open where the match is weak. Clone size is given for some rows only: seen once, a few or many times, or a class if the clone is expanded.

CDR3	DNA	D	size	V	J
CASSLELAAAEKLFF	TGTGCCAGCAGCTTGGAGCTGGCGGCGGCTGAAAAACTGTTTTTT	-	-	TRBV7-6	TRBJ1-4
CASSLGQPGVALHF	TGTGCCAGCAGTTTAGGACAGCCCGGGGTAGCCCTCCACTTT	-	-	TRBV12-3/TRBV12-4	TRBJ1-6
CATSGETGPTYGYTF	TGTGCCACCAGCGGGGAGACAGGCCCTACCTATGGCTACACCTTC	-	-	TRBV15	TRBJ1-2
CASRTSGGNEQFF	TGTGCCAGCAGGACTAGCGGGGGGAATGAGCAGTTCTTC	TRBD2	-	TRBV25-1	TRBJ2-1
CASSPTQWALHF	TGTGCCAGCAGTCCGACCCAATGGGCCCTCCACTTT	-	-	TRBV6-5	TRBJ1-6
CASSLGKTLNQPQHF	TGTGCCAGCTCACTAGGGAAGACCCTCAATCAGCCCCAGCATTTT	-	few	TRBV18	TRBJ1-5
CASSPWGGQHQETQYF	TGTGCCAGCAGCCCCTGGGGAGGACAGCACCAAGAGACCCAGTACTTC	-	-	TRBV6-5	TRBJ2-5
CASSRQAGGNSPLHF	TGTGCCAGCAGCCGACAGGCGGGGGGTAATTCACCCCTCCACTTT	-	-	TRBV14	TRBJ1-6
CASSVSVGVETQYF	TGTGCCAGCAGTGTGTCGGTGGGAGTAGAGACCCAGTACTTC	-	-	TRBV12-3/TRBV12-4	TRBJ2-5
CASTTEYEQYF	TGTGCCAGCACAACGGAGTACGAGCAGTACTTC	-	-	TRBV2	TRBJ2-7
CASSLLGTGVYNEQFF	TGTGCCAGCAGCCTCCTCGGGACAGGGGTGTACAATGAGCAGTTCTTC	TRBD1	-	TRBV11-2	TRBJ2-1
CASSHLLGLNTEAFF	TGTGCCAGCAGCCACCTGCTGGGTCTGAACACTGAAGCTTTCTTT	-	-	TRBV11-1	TRBJ1-1
CASSTAGLEQFF	TGTGCCAGCAGCACCGCCGGACTTGAGCAGTTCTTC	-	-	TRBV7-9	TRBJ2-1
CASSYSSSGGYTF	TGTGCCAGCAGTTACTCCTCTTCCGGGGGCTACACCTTC	-	-	TRBV6-5	TRBJ1-2
CASSYGQVNTEAFF	TGTGCCAGCAGTTACGGGCAGGTGAACACTGAAGCTTTCTTT	-	-	TRBV6-5	TRBJ1-1
CASSLGSEQFF	TGTGCCAGCAGCTTAGGTAGTGAGCAGTTCTTC	-	many	TRBV5-1	TRBJ2-1
CSARDHRLARGNTIYF	TGCAGTGCTAGAGATCACAGGCTCGCCCGAGGAAACACCATATATTTT	-	-	TRBV20-1	TRBJ1-3
CASSEEGLEGLYGYTF	TGTGCCAGCAGTGAAGAGGGCTTGGAGGGGCTCTATGGCTACACCTTC	-	-	TRBV6-1	TRBJ1-2
CASAPGLGYEQYF	TGTGCCAGCGCCCCTGGATTGGGCTACGAGCAGTACTTC	-	few	TRBV27	TRBJ2-7
CAWSVTGASTDTQYF	TGTGCCTGGAGTGTTACAGGGGCTAGCACAGATACGCAGTATTTT	TRBD1	-	TRBV30	TRBJ2-3
CASSPGSGAKFF	TGTGCCAGCAGTCCCGGATCAGGGGCGAAGTTCTTC	-	few	TRBV12-3/TRBV12-4	TRBJ2-1
CAISESPGGTQYF	TGTGCCATCAGTGAGTCTCCGGGGGGTACGCAGTATTTT	TRBD2	once	TRBV10-3	TRBJ2-3
CASSPRGVGTSPYEQYF	TGTGCCAGCAGCCCACGCGGGGTGGGGACTAGTCCCTACGAGCAGTACTTC	TRBD2	-	TRBV4-2	TRBJ2-7
CSASKPGRYEQYF	TGCAGTGCTAGCAAGCCGGGACGCTACGAGCAGTACTTC	-	-	TRBV20-1	TRBJ2-7
CSVIPGQGVQYF	TGCAGCGTTATCCCGGGACAGGGCGTGCAGTACTTC	TRBD1	few	TRBV29-1	TRBJ2-7
CASSGDRFQETQYF	TGTGCCAGCAGCGGTGACAGGTTTCAAGAGACCCAGTACTTC	-	-	TRBV4-2	TRBJ2-5
CSAPWTGPSSYEQYF	TGCAGTGCCCCCTGGACAGGACCCTCGTCCTACGAGCAGTACTTC	TRBD1	-	TRBV20-1	TRBJ2-7
CASSLSALENEKLFF	TGTGCCAGCAGCTTATCTGCCTTGGAAAATGAAAAACTGTTTTTT	-	-	TRBV7-2	TRBJ1-4
CASRTGGTDTQYF	TGTGCCAGTAGGACAGGGGGCACAGATACGCAGTATTTT	TRBD1	many	TRBV28	TRBJ2-3
CATSSERDYEQYF	TGTGCCACCAGCAGCGAACGGGATTACGAGCAGTACTTC	-	few	TRBV15	TRBJ2-7
CASRLDRGFNVLTF	TGTGCCAGCAGACTCGACAGGGGATTCAACGTCCTGACTTTC	TRBD1	-	TRBV6-5	TRBJ2-6
CASSQDRWTSGNEQFF	TGTGCCAGCAGCCAAGATCGTTGGACGAGTGGGAATGAGCAGTTCTTC	-	-	TRBV4-2	TRBJ2-1
CASTRGQISYEQYF	TGTGCCAGCACAAGGGGGCAAATCTCCTACGAGCAGTACTTC	TRBD1	-	TRBV6-6	TRBJ2-7
CASSQWTNSNEQYF	TGCGCCAGCAGCCAATGGACCAATTCCAACGAGCAGTACTTC	-	-	TRBV4-3	TRBJ2-7
CAWSGNSGSKYEQYF	TGTGCCTGGAGTGGCAATAGCGGGAGTAAGTACGAGCAGTACTTC	TRBD2	-	TRBV30	TRBJ2-7
CSARDFKGQHTDTQYF	TGCAGTGCTAGAGATTTTAAGGGACAGCACACAGATACGCAGTATTTT	TRBD1	few	TRBV20-1	TRBJ2-3
CASTLSIDSYEQYF	TGTGCCAGCACCCTATCCATAGACAGCTACGAGCAGTACTTC	-	few	TRBV6-5	TRBJ2-7
CASMEGAGGELFF	TGTGCCAGCATGGAGGGGGCAGGCGGGGAGCTGTTTTTT	-	-	TRBV2	TRBJ2-2
CSVLRGGWTSGKETQYF	TGCAGCGTCCTAAGGGGGGGTTGGACTAGCGGGAAAGAGACCCAGTACTTC	TRBD2	-	TRBV29-1	TRBJ2-5
CASSQAGTSYNEQYF	TGTGCCAGCAGCCAAGCCGGGACTAGCTATAATGAGCAGTACTTC	TRBD2	-	TRBV3-1	TRBJ2-7
CASSLVVFQGRGGEEQYF	TGTGCCAGCAGCTTAGTGGTCTTCCAGGGCAGGGGAGGAGAGGAGCAGTACTTC	-	-	TRBV7-8	TRBJ2-4
CASSQASRNTGELFF	TGTGCCAGCAGCCAAGCGAGTAGGAACACCGGGGAGCTGTTTTTT	-	-	TRBV7-9	TRBJ2-2
CASRGLLHTETQYF	TGTGCCAGCAGGGGATTACTTCACACAGAGACGCAGTATTTT	-	-	TRBV6-1	TRBJ2-3
CAISEGKRQGFQETQYF	TGTGCCATCAGTGAGGGCAAACGACAGGGGTTCCAAGAGACCCAGTACTTC	TRBD1	-	TRBV10-3	TRBJ2-5
CASGGNYQRVTDTQYF	TGTGCCAGTGGGGGGAACTATCAGCGGGTCACAGATACGCAGTATTTT	-	-	TRBV2	TRBJ2-3
CASSRTGTGMNTEAFF	TGTGCCAGCAGCAGAACTGGGACAGGAATGAACACTGAAGCTTTCTTT	TRBD1	few	TRBV11-2	TRBJ1-1
CSARWGQASSYNSPLHF	TGCAGTGCTAGGTGGGGACAGGCGAGCTCCTATAATTCACCCCTCCACTTT	TRBD1	-	TRBV20-1	TRBJ1-6
CSVESRGLDNEQFF	TGCAGCGTTGAGTCCAGGGGGCTGGACAATGAGCAGTTCTTC	TRBD1	-	TRBV29-1	TRBJ2-1
CASSYPGQGFSNQPQHF	TGTGCCAGCAGTTACCCCGGACAGGGGTTTAGCAATCAGCCCCAGCATTTT	TRBD1	-	TRBV6-2/TRBV6-3	TRBJ1-5
CSAILRGSGYTF	TGCAGTGCTATTCTTAGGGGGTCAGGCTACACCTTC	-	few	TRBV20-1	TRBJ1-2
CSAPGQTHNYGYTF	TGCAGTGCCCCGGGACAAACGCATAACTATGGCTACACCTTC	-	-	TRBV20-1	TRBJ1-2
CASSSTGTPRGYGYTF	TGTGCCAGCAGTTCAACCGGGACTCCACGGGGGTATGGCTACACCTTC	-	-	TRBV28	TRBJ1-2
CASSQAPSGTSAKNIQYF	TGCGCCAGCAGCCAAGCCCCCTCCGGGACTAGTGCCAAAAACATTCAGTACTTC	TRBD2	-	TRBV4-1	TRBJ2-4
CASSTPGDENIQYF	TGTGCCAGCAGTACGCCGGGGGACGAAAACATTCAGTACTTC	-	-	TRBV12-3/TRBV12-4	TRBJ2-4
CSVGGPSSYEQYF	TGCAGCGTTGGAGGACCTAGCTCCTACGAGCAGTACTTC	-	-	TRBV29-1	TRBJ2-7
CASSLGAAGGLTDTQYF	TGTGCCAGCAGCTTAGGTGCAGCGGGAGGTCTTACAGATACGCAGTATTTT	TRBD2	-	TRBV7-8	TRBJ2-3